This entry lists 20 T cell receptor beta chains sequenced from one sample in a study of sequential checkpoint blockade in melanoma. TCRdb's table, derived via immunoSEQ multiplex PCR, lists solely in-frame clones and lacks some. The top ten clones hold 24% of a sample with 15,000 to 20,000 clones, 85% to 95% of them seen once. Treatment noted: randomized to nivolumab then ipilimumab (arm A) or the reverse (arm B). The sample consisted of CD8+ T cells sorted from blood (inferred from file names), taken from a patient given nivolumab and ipilimumab in sequence. Receptors were obtained from a human donor with melanoma.

V and J are TRBV7-3 and TRBJ1-2, with D tentatively TRBD1 (6 bases). The germline V gene has CDR1 SGHTA and CDR2 FQGTGA. The CDR3 extends over 14 amino acids. V dropped 3 bases and J dropped 6 bases, with 14 bases sitting between them. CDR3 sequence: CASSLGGGPNGYTF. CDR3 bases: TGTGCCAGCAGCTTGGGGGGGGGCCCAAATGGCTACACCTTC.

This chain connects TRBV19 to TRBJ1-5; the D gene is possibly TRBD1 (5 bases). CDR3 length: 10 amino acids. The germline gives CDR1 LNHDA, CDR2 SQIVND (reference sequence). V was cut by 9 bases and J by 6 bases, with 6 bases left in between. DNA for the CDR3: TGTGCCAGCGGGGGTCAGCCCCAGCATTTT. Translating gives CASGGQPQHF.

V gene TRBV28 combines with J gene TRBJ1-5; tentative D call: TRBD1 (6 bases). Per germline, CDR1 MDHEN and CDR2 SYDVKM. The germline V and J ends were trimmed by 9 bases and 3 bases, with 12 bases remaining between them. CDR3 length: 13 residues. CDR3 amino acids: CARTGGHNQPQHF. CDR3 DNA: TGTGCCAGGACGGGGGGGCACAATCAGCCCCAGCATTTT.

The chain links TRBV30 to TRBJ2-7; 12 bases are a match to TRBD2. Germline assignment: CDR1 GTSNPN and CDR2 SVGIG (reference sequence). CDR3 size: 14 residues. The V segment lost 2 bases and the J segment 3 bases; nucleotides outside the gene matches: 2. DNA of the CDR3: TGTGCCTGGAGTACGACTAGCGGGAGCTACGAGCAGTACTTC. Amino acids: CAWSTTSGSYEQYF.

The chain is built from TRBV4-2 and TRBJ2-7; weak D call: TRBD2 (5 bases). The germline gives CDR1 LGHNA, CDR2 YNFKEQ. This CDR3 region has 15 residues. V was clipped by 1 base and J by 0 bases, with 10 bases between them. The CDR3 DNA reads TGTGCCAGCAGCCAAGCTACAGAGGGCTCCTACGAGCAGTACTTC. This translates into CASSQATEGSYEQYF.

The rearrangement joins TRBV5-4 to TRBJ2-7; 16 positions agree with TRBD2. Germline CDR1 SGHNT, CDR2 YYREEE (reference sequence). There are 17 residues in the CDR3. With V trimmed by 5 bases and J by 2 bases, 7 bases remained unmatched. The CDR3 loop is CASSPGLAGGIPYEQYF. In nucleotides, the CDR3 is TGTGCCAGCAGTCCGGGACTAGCGGGAGGGATCCCCTACGAGCAGTACTTC.

Comment on this clone: This sample also contains other DNA sequences that code for the same CDR3. This sequence joins TRBV5-4 and TRBJ2-7; possibly TRBD2 for D (6 bases). Germline values: CDR1 SGHNT, CDR2 YYREEE (reference sequence). The CDR3 length is 13 residues. The ends were cut back, 4 bases at V and 1 base at J, with 9 bases in the middle. This CDR3 is CASSRGRSYEQYF. In DNA, the CDR3 is TGTGCCAGCAGCCGGGGGAGATCCTACGAGCAGTACTTC.

J is TRBJ1-2 and V is TRBV4-3; a weak D match, TRBD1 (5 bases). Trimming removed 1 base at V and 1 base at J, with 7 bases between. The CDR3 is made up of 14 amino acids. The V gene's germline CDR1 is LGHNA and CDR2 YSLEER. The DNA of the CDR3 is TGCGCCAGCAGCCAAGGGGGGGTTAACTATGGCTACACCTTC. Amino acids: CASSQGGVNYGYTF.

This chain connects TRBV29-1 to TRBJ2-7; D gene uncertain. The ends were cut back, 1 base at V and 2 bases at J, with 6 bases in the middle. The CDR3 length is 12 residues. CDR1 is SQVTM and CDR2 is ANQGSEA in the germline V gene. This CDR3 reads CSVEGLAYEQYF. In DNA form, the CDR3 reads TGCAGCGTTGAAGGATTAGCCTACGAGCAGTACTTC.

The genes are TRBV21-1 and TRBJ2-3; the table's D call of TRBD1 was not tested on the DNA. TRBV21-1 is described as a pseudogene. CDR3 length: 11 amino acids. The CDR3 coding sequence is TGTGCTACAGTCATGCAAGATACGCAGTATTTT. This encodes CATVMQDTQYF.

This rearrangement joins TRBV4-1 to TRBJ1-1; D is ambiguous. The V gene's germline CDR1 is MGHRA and CDR2 YSYEKL. V lost 0 bases and J lost 8, with 10 bases in between. The CDR3 totals 13 residues. CDR3 bases: TGCGCCAGCAGCCAAGATAACCCAACAGAAGCTTTCTTT. It codes for CASSQDNPTEAFF.

The CDR3 sequence is CASSNPGALAEAATNEKLFF. For the CDR3, the DNA is TGTGCCAGCAGCAACCCGGGAGCACTGGCGGAGGCAGCAACTAATGAAAAACTGTTTTTT. This rearrangement joins TRBV9 to TRBJ1-4; D is unclear. CDR3 size: 20 residues. Trimming removed 4 bases at V and 0 bases at J, with 25 bases between. Germline loops: CDR1 SGDLS, CDR2 YYNGEE.

The chain combines TRBV30 with TRBJ1-2; D uncertain. This CDR3 has 13 amino acids. Germline CDR1 GTSNPN, CDR2 SVGIG (reference sequence). Trimming pared 4 bases from V and 3 bases from J, leaving 12 bases between. The CDR3 DNA reads TGTGCCTGGAAAGAGGAGTGGGACTATGGCTACACCTTC. This sequence encodes CAWKEEWDYGYTF.

This chain connects TRBV27 to TRBJ1-5, with D unresolved. The ends were cut back, 5 bases at V and 3 bases at J, with 11 bases in the middle. In germline, CDR1 is MNHEY, CDR2 SMNVEV (reference sequence). The CDR3 loop spans 14 amino acids. CDR3 in amino acids: CASSPRYANQPQHF. CDR3 DNA: TGTGCCAGCAGTCCTAGATACGCCAATCAGCCCCAGCATTTT.

V gene TRBV7-9 combines with J gene TRBJ1-2, with D perhaps matching TRBD1 (6 bases). There are 13 residues in the CDR3. Germline-derived CDR1 and CDR2 are SEHNR and FQNEAQ (reference sequence). Trimming removed 2 bases at V and 4 bases at J, with 8 bases between. In DNA form, the CDR3 reads TGTGCCAGCAGCTTAAACAGGGTCTATGGCTACACCTTC. Protein product: CASSLNRVYGYTF.

The rearrangement joins TRBV7-9 to TRBJ2-7, with D perhaps matching TRBD2 (6 bases). The germline V gene encodes CDR1 SEHNR and CDR2 FQNEAQ (reference sequence). The CDR3 has 12 amino acids. Trimming cost V 5 bases and J 4 bases, with 9 bases left between them. CDR3 loop: CASSPAGYEQYF. The CDR3 coding sequence is TGTGCCAGCAGCCCCGCGGGATACGAGCAGTACTTC.

CDR3 in amino acids: CASSQDSNSGYTF. CDR3 DNA: TGTGCCAGCAGCCAAGATTCCAACAGTGGCTACACCTTC. This chain links TRBV14 with TRBJ1-2; D is unclear. Trimming stripped 0 bases from V and 7 bases from J, with 9 bases between. This CDR3 has 13 amino acids. Germline V gene lookup returns CDR1 SGHDN and CDR2 FVKESK.

The chain is built from TRBV4-3 and TRBJ2-5, with D perhaps TRBD1 (5 bases). The J call may be wrong; the DNA end is better matched by TRBJ2-7. The germline CDR1 and CDR2 sequences are LGHNA and YSLEER. There are 15 residues in the CDR3. The CDR3 region has the DNA TGCGCCAGCAGCCAAGATTGGATCTCAGGGAACGAGCAGTACTTC. This encodes CASSQDWISGNEQYF.

The chain uses TRBV15 and TRBJ2-1; 8 positions agree with TRBD2. The CDR3 is 17 residues long. Per germline, CDR1 LNHNV and CDR2 YYDKDF (reference sequence). V shed 0 bases and J 7 bases; nucleotides not matched to a gene: 11. CDR3 sequence: CATSRDLVGGASNEQFF. The CDR3 nucleotides are TGTGCCACCAGCAGAGATCTTGTCGGGGGGGCAAGTAATGAGCAGTTCTTC.

V is TRBV19 and J is TRBJ1-4, with D possibly TRBD1 on 6 matching bases. The CDR3 is 13 residues long. The V gene lost 9 bases and the J gene lost 6 bases, with 14 bases spanning the gap. CDR1 and CDR2 from the germline V gene are LNHDA and SQIVND (reference sequence). The CDR3 protein is CASNDRFYEKLFF. CDR3 DNA: TGTGCCAGCAACGACAGGTTTTATGAAAAACTGTTTTTT. Based on the CDR3 plus reference TRBV19 and TRBJ1-4, the full variable domain is DGGITQSPKYLFRKEGQNVTLSCEQNLNHDAMYWYRQDPGQGLRLIYYSQIVNDFQKGDIAEGYSVSREKKESFPLTVTSAQKNPTAFYLCASNDRFYEKLFFGSGTQLSVL.